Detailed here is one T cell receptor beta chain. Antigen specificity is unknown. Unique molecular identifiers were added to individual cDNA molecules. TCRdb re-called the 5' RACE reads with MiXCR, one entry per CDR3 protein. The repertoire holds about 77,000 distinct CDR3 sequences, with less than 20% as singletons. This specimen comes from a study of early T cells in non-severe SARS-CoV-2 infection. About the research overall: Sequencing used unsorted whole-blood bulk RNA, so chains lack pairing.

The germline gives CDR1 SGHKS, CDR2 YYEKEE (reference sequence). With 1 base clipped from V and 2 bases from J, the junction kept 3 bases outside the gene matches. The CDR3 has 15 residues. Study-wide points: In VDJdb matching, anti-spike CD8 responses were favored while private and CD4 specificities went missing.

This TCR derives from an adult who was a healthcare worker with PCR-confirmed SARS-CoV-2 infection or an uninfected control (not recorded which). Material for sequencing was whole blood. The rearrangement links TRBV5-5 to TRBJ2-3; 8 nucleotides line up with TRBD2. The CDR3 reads CASSLQLAATDTQYF. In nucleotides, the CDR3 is TGTGCCAGCAGCTTGCAACTAGCGGCCACAGATACGCAGTATTTT.